This T cell receptor beta chain was identified during a study of CD8+ T cells in alopecia areata listed by TCRdb under 2018. With respect to the entire study: The treated patients took part in an open-label pilot trial in which moderate-to-severe alopecia areata was treated with oral tofacitinib at 5 to 10 mg twice daily. TCRbeta CDR3 regions were amplified by immunoSEQ multiplex PCR with 35 Vbeta forward and 13 Jbeta reverse primers. Clonality in the scalp was compared among normal scalp (n=4), patchy alopecia areata scalp (n=8), and alopecia totalis/universalis scalp (n=8). RNA came from the PAXgene miRNA kit for fixed scalp, the miRNeasy kit for PBMCs, and the RNeasy kit for mouse skin. Biopsies were taken from tofacitinib-treated patients at baseline and at 4 and 24 weeks of treatment, and a later scalp biopsy was taken in several of the tofacitinib-treated patients. In humans, TCRbeta sequencing was performed on scalp tissue and on sorted CD4+ and CD8+ peripheral blood T cells from healthy controls and from patients with patchy or totalis/universalis alopecia areata. Tofacitinib was given for 6 to 18 months, followed by 6 months of follow-up off drug to assess delayed response and recurrence. To study T cell clonal expansion in alopecia areata, the researchers applied high-throughput TCRbeta sequencing to both the C3H/HeJ mouse model and human patients.

Sample time point, as interpreted from the label and publication: baseline before oral tofacitinib. Lesional scalp punch biopsies and peripheral blood were obtained from alopecia areata patients. After PBMCs were isolated by density centrifugation and stained for CD3, CD4 and CD8, a FACSAria was used to sort CD4+ and CD8+ T cells. Including cysteine and phenylalanine, the CDR3 has 13 amino acids. Only the CDR3 part of the read is kept: 39 bases, read in frame from the first base. CDR1 MNHNY and CDR2 SVGAGI were looked up in the germline V gene (reference sequence). The germline ends are 13 bases apart after V is trimmed by 10 bases and J by 1 base. Library creation used the immunoSEQ multiplex PCR assay. RNA was extracted from all samples and reverse transcribed into cDNA, which served as template for TCR sequencing. First-strand cDNA was synthesized using SuperScript III with a 2:1 mix of oligo-dT and random hexamers. A synthetic immune receptor repertoire was used to measure amplification bias, and any remaining bias was corrected computationally. Per the authors' processing: After raw reads were preprocessed to remove errors, the CDR3 was defined following IMGT conventions as running from the conserved cysteine to phenylalanine. To get clonality, Shannon entropy was normalized by log2 of the number of productive unique TCRs and the result was subtracted from 1. Whether scalp clones were CD4 or CD8 was inferred by matching scalp TCRbeta sequences against CD4 and CD8 repertoires sorted from blood. In its TCRdb copy, this immuneACCESS table keeps in-frame sequences only and misses some clones. Where compared with another copy, unresolved V genes explain less than half of these, and the others have no known cause. The DNA was the basis for D and trimming; V, J and clone size are from that table. In all, the sample holds about 150,000 clones, and around half of those were seen once. 15% to 20% of the sample rests with the top ten.

Study-level results and caveats: Unlike mouse skin, where gammadelta T cells dominate, normal human skin contains resident alphabeta T cells that get sequenced too, which complicates analysis of the scalp TCR repertoire. Higher clonality and more expanded CD8+ clones were observed in lesional scalp than in normal scalp, particularly in alopecia totalis/universalis, a finding suggestive of antigenic drive. Shared TCR sequences between patients were less evident than in mice, which may be partly attributable to HLA diversity in the patient population.

A remark on this clone: The antigen it recognizes is unknown. Base qualities were left out, and no much larger clone turns up one base away.

This sequence was found in a human donor with alopecia areata. The sample consisted of CD8+ T cells sorted from blood, taken at week 0. The chain employs TRBV6-6 and TRBJ1-1, with no confidently assigned D gene. The DNA sequence is as follows: TGTGCCACCGCCGAGGGTCGGAACACTGAAGCTTTCTTT. Translated, it reads CATAEGRNTEAFF.